This T cell receptor (beta chain) emerged from a study of PD-L1 blockade in urothelial cancer. The method was immunoSEQ multiplex PCR; TCRdb's version includes in-frame clones alone and lacks a portion of them. The sample lists tens of thousands of clones; around 87% were seen once. V lost 2 bases to trimming and J lost 8 bases, with 14 bases between them. Per the germline V gene, CDR1 is SGHRS and CDR2 is YFSETQ. CDR3 size: 14 residues. Time point meaning: pretreatment peripheral blood. The specimen comprised PBMCs, sampled around atezolizumab (anti-PD-L1) treatment. The TCR was taken from a man in his 60s with urothelial cancer. This chain links TRBV5-1 with TRBJ1-3, with D unclear. In DNA, the CDR3 is TGCGCCAGCAGCTTTGGGGAGGTATTTGACACCATATATTTT. Protein product: CASSFGEVFDTIYF.